This T cell receptor (beta chain) was recovered during a study of shared clonotypes between healthy human individuals. Study-level results: Sampling included only blood; tissue repertoires likely differ.

A word on this clone: Antigen unknown.

In replicate PCRs of sorted subsets, roughly 200 ng DNA, approximately 28,000 T cell genomes, was used. Original handling: Without quality scores, immunoSEQ junctional reads could not be filtered like full-length reads. Here immunoSEQ multiplex PCR was the method, and the copy in TCRdb shows in-frame clones only, minus some. That table gives V, J and clone size, and the DNA gave D and trimming. The sample lists around 2.1 million clones, approximately 94% occurring once. Terminally differentiated effector memory CD45RA+ cells were excluded from the naive CD8 cells, which were CD45RO-negative and positively selected for CCR7. V was trimmed by 7 bases and J by 8 bases, leaving 15 bases between them. Germline CDR1 and CDR2: LNHDA and SQIVND (reference sequence). There are 13 residues in the CDR3.

The clonotype originates from a man aged 18 to 30 in good health. Some clones in this sample may be carry-over from other donors' samples. The sequenced material came from naive CD8+ T cells from PBMCs. The rearrangement uses TRBV19 and TRBJ2-1; D may be TRBD1 or TRBD2 (6 bases each). The CDR3: CASTIGGFDEQFF. For the CDR3, the DNA is TGTGCCAGTACCATCGGGGGCTTCGATGAGCAGTTCTTC.